The subject of this entry is one T cell receptor beta chain. The source of the sample is a study of OX40 agonist ivuxolimab in advanced cancers. Study background: The study treated patients with ivuxolimab, an agonistic anti-OX40 (CD134) antibody.

Here immunoSEQ multiplex PCR was the method, and the copy in TCRdb shows in-frame clones only, minus some. The sample records about 45,000 clones, about 80% being singletons. Germline assignment: CDR1 SGHDT and CDR2 YYEEEE. V was trimmed by 4 bases and J by 7 bases, leaving 9 bases between them. The CDR3 has 12 amino acids. This receptor was obtained from an adult with an advanced solid tumor such as melanoma, head and neck, liver or kidney cancer. The genes are TRBV5-6 and TRBJ1-5, with a tentative D call TRBD1 (5 bases). The specimen was CD4+ or CD8+ T cells sorted from blood, collected in a trial of the OX40 agonist ivuxolimab. For the CDR3, the DNA is TGTGCCAGCAGCCGAGGGGTCCAGCCCCAGCATTTT. This codes for CASSRGVQPQHF.